This T cell receptor (beta chain) appears in the sequencing data of a study of beta chain features in type 1 diabetes. In the study overall: Healthy donors, compared against patients, showed similar age, gender and cell yields. Broader study findings: Diminished insertions and augmented deletions at VDJ junctions characterized type 1 diabetes patients. All four CD4+ subsets of Type 1 diabetes patients contained TCRB CDR3s that were moderately but significantly shorter.

On this clone itself: Its antigen is currently unknown.

cDNA synthesis used the whole RNA isolate, giving expressed TCRB sequences. TCRdb's table, derived via immunoSEQ multiplex PCR, lists solely in-frame clones and lacks some. Found here are around 140,000 clones, approximately 9% of them singletons; the top ten hold about 0.7%. A single heparinised blood sample, averaging approximately 116 mL, was obtained per donor. Input material: central memory CD4+ T cells from blood. The receptor's source is a man aged 30-40 years with type 1 diabetes.

For the CDR3, the DNA is TGTGCCATCAGTGAGTCAACAGGTGAAGCTTTCTTT. Protein sequence: CAISESTGEAFF. J is TRBJ1-1 and V is TRBV10-3; TRBD1 is a possible D gene (5 bases). There are 12 residues in the CDR3. The ends were cut back, 0 bases at V and 7 bases at J, with 6 bases in the middle. Germline assignment: CDR1 ENHRY and CDR2 SYGVKD.